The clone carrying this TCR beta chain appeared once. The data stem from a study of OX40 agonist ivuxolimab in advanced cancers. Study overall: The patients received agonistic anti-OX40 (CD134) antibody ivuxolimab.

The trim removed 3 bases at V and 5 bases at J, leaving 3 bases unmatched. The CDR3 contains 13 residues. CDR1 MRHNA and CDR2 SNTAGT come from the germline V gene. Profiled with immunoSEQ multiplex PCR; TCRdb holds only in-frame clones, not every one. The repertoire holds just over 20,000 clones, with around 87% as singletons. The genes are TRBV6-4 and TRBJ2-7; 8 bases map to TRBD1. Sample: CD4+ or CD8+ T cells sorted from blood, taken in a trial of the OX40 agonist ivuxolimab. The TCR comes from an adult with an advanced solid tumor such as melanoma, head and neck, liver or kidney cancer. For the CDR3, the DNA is TGTGCCAGCAGTGAAGACAGGGGCGACGAGCAGTACTTC. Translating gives CASSEDRGDEQYF.